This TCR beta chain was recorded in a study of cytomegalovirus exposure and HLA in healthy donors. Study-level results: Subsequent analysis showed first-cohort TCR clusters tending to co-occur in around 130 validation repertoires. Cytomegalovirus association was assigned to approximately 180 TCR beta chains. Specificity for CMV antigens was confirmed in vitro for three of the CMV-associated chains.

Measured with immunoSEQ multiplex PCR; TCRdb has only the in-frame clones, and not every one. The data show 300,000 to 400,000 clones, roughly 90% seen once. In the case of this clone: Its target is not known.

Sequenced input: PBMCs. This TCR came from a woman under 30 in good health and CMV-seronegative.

The CDR3, as DNA: TGCGCCAGCAGCTTGGTGGGAGGGGAGTACGAGCAGTACTTC. Its translation is CASSLVGGEYEQYF. V and J are TRBV5-1 and TRBJ2-7, with 7 nucleotides matching TRBD2. The CDR3 sequence is 14 residues long. The V segment lost 0 bases and the J segment 4 bases; nucleotides outside the gene matches: 4. The V gene's germline CDR1 is SGHRS and CDR2 YFSETQ.